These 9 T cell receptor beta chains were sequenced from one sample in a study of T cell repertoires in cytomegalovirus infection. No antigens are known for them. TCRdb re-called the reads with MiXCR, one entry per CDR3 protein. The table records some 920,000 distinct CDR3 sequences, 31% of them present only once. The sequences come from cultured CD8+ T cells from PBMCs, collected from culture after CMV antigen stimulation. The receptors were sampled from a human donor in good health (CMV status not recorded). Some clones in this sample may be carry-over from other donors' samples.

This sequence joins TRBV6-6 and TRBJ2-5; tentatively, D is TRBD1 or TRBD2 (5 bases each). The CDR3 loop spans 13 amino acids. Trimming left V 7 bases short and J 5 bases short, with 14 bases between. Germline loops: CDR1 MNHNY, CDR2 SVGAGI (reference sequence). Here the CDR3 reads CASTPGPGETQYF. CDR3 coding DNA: TGTGCCAGCACCCCGGGACCTGGCGAGACCCAGTACTTC.

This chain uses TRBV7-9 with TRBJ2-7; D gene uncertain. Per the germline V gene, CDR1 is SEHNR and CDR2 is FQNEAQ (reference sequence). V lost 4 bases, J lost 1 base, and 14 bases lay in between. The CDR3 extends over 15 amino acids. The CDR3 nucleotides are TGTGCCAGCAGCTCGGCCCGGACGGCATCCTACGAGCAGTACGTC. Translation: CASSSARTASYEQYV.

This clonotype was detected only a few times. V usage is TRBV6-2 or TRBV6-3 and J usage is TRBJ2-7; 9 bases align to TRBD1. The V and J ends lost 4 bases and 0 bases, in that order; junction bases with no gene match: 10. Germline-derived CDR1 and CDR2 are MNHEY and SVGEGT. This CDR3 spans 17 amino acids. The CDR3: CASSFATGTGSSYEQYV. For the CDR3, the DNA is TGTGCCAGCAGTTTCGCCACCGGGACAGGGAGCTCCTACGAGCAGTACGTC.

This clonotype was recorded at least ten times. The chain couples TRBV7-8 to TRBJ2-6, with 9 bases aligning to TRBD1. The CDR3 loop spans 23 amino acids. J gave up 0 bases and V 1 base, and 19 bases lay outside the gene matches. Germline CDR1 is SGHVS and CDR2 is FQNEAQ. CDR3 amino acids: CASSLGIPGQGTNSNSGANVLTF. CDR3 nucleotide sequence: TGTGCCAGCAGCTTAGGTATTCCGGGACAGGGTACCAACTCAAACTCTGGGGCCAACGTCCTGACTTTC.

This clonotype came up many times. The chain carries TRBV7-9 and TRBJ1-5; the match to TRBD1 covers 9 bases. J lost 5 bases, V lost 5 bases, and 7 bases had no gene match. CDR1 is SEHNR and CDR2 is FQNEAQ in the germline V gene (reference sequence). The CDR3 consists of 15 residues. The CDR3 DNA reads TGTGCCAGCAGCGGGGACAGGGAGCCGGATCAGCCCCAGCATTTT. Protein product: CASSGDREPDQPQHF.

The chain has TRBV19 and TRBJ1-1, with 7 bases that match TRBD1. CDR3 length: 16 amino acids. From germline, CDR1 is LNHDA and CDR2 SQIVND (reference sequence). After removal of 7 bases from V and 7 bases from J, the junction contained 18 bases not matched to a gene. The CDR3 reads CASTQAGQLGRSEAFF. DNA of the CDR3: TGTGCCAGTACTCAAGCGGGACAGTTGGGTCGGAGTGAAGCTTTCTTT.

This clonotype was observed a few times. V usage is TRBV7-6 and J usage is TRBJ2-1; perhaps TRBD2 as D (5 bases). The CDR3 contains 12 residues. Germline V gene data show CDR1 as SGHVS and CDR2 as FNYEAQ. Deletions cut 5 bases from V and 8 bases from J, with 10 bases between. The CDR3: CASSISVDEQFF. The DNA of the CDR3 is TGTGCCAGCAGCATTAGCGTTGATGAGCAGTTCTTC.

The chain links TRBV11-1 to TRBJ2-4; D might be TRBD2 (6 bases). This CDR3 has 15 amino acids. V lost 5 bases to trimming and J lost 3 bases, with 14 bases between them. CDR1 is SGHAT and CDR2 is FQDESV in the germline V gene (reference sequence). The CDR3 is CASSGERVGKNIQYF. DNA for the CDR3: TGTGCCAGCAGCGGCGAGCGGGTAGGCAAAAACATTCAGTACTTC.

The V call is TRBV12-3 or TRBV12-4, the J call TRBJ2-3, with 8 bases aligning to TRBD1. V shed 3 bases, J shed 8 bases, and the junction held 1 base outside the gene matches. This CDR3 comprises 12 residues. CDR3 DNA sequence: TGTGCCAGCAGTTTGACAGGGGTTACGCAGTATTTT. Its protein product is CASSLTGVTQYF.